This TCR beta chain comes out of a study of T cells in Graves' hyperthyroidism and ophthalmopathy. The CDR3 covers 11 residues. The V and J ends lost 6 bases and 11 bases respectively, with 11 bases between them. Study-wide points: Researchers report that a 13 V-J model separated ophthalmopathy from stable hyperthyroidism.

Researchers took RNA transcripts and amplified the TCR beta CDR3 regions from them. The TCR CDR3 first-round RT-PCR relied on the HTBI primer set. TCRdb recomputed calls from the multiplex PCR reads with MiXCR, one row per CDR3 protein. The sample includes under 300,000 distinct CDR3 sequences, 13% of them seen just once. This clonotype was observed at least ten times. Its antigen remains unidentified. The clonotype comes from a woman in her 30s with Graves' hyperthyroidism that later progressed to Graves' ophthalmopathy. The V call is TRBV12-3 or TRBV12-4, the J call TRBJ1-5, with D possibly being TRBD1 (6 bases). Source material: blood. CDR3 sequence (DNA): TGTGCCAGCAGCACCGGGACAACCCAGCATTTT. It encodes CASSTGTTQHF.